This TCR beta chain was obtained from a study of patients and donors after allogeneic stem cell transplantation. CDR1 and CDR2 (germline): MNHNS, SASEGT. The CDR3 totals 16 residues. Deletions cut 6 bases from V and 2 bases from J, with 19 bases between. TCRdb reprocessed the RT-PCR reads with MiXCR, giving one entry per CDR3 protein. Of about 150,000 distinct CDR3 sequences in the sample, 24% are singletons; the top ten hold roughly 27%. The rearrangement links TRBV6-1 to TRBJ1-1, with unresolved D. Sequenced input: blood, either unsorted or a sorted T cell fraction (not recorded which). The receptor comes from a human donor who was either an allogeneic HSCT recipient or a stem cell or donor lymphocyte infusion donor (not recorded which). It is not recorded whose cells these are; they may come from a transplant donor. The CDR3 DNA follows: TGTGCCAGCAGACCCCCCGGGTGGCAGCCTAACACTGAAGCTTTCTTT. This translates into CASRPPGWQPNTEAFF.